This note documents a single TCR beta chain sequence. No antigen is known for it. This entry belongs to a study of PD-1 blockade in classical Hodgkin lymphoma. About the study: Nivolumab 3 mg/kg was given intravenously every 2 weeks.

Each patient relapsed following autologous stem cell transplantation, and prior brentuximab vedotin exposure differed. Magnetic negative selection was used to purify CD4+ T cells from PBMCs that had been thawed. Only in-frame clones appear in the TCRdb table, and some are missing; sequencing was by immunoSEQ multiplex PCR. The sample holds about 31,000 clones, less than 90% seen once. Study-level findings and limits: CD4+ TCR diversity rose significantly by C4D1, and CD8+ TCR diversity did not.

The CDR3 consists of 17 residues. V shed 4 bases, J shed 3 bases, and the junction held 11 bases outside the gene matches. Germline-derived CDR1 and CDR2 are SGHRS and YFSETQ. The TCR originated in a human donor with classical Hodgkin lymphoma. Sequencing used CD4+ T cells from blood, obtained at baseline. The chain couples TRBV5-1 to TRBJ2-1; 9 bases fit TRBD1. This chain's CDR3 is CASSPLSRTGVYNEQFF. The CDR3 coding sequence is TGCGCCAGCAGCCCCTTGTCCAGGACAGGGGTCTACAATGAGCAGTTCTTC. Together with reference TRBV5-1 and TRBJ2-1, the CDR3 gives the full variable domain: KAGVTQTPRYLIKTRGQQVTLSCSPISGHRSVSWYQQTPGQGLQFLFEYFSETQRNKGNFPGRFSGRQFSNSRSEMNVSTLELGDSALYLCASSPLSRTGVYNEQFFGPGTRLTVL.